Below are 22 T cell receptor beta chains sequenced from a single sample in a study of shared clonotypes between healthy human individuals. Terminally differentiated effector memory CD45RA+ cells were excluded by CCR7 positive selection of CD45RO-negative cells. Repertoires were generated with immunoSEQ multiplex PCR, while TCRdb's copy carries only in-frame clones and drops some. Found here are 560,000 or so clones, around 96% of them singletons; the top ten hold about 0.11%. The sample taken for sequencing was naive CD8+ T cells sorted from blood. The receptors were sampled from a woman aged 25-40 years in good health.

This clone has a single count. The chain is built from TRBV6-5 and TRBJ2-7, with TRBD1 identical over 9 bases. Germline-derived CDR1 and CDR2 are MNHEY and SVGAGI. This CDR3 region has 13 residues. Unmatched junction bases numbered 7, after V lost 11 bases and J lost 2 bases. The CDR3 coding sequence is TGTGCCGTAACGCGACAGGGGGCCTACGAGCAGTACTTC. Its protein is CAVTRQGAYEQYF.

About this clone: This specimen includes other DNA sequences encoding the same CDR3. V usage is TRBV9 and J usage is TRBJ2-1, with 7 bases lining up with TRBD2. Looked up from germline, CDR1 is SGDLS and CDR2 is YYNGEE. V dropped 0 bases and J dropped 4; count of bases not matched to a gene: 4. The CDR3 is 15 amino acids. CDR3 sequence reads: CASSVVLAGYNEQFF. CDR3 bases: TGTGCCAGCAGCGTAGTTTTAGCGGGTTACAATGAGCAGTTCTTC.

This chain connects TRBV28 to TRBJ1-3; the D is unclear. The V end lost 4 bases, the J end lost 0 bases, and 10 bases lay between the germline ends. Looked up from germline, CDR1 is MDHEN and CDR2 is SYDVKM. This CDR3 comprises 15 residues. The CDR3 reads CASSYRRLSGNTIYF. In nucleotides, the CDR3 is TGTGCCAGCAGTTACCGGAGACTCTCTGGAAACACCATATATTTT.

The chain is built from TRBV21-1 and TRBJ2-1; the table calls TRBD2, which could not be checked here. TRBV21-1 constitutes a pseudogene. The CDR3 sequence is 17 residues long. CDR3 sequence: CASSKRGLRTLHNEQFF. CDR3 coding DNA: TGTGCCAGCAGCAAAAGAGGACTGAGGACGCTGCACAATGAGCAGTTCTTC.

The chain links TRBV7-8 to TRBJ2-1; 11 positions agree with TRBD2. V shed 3 bases and J 8 bases; nucleotides not matched to a gene: 12. This CDR3 spans 17 amino acids. The germline CDR1 and CDR2 sequences are SGHVS and FQNEAQ. The DNA for the CDR3 is TGTGCCAGCAGCTTTCACCATAGCGGGAGGGCCCTAGATGAGCAGTTCTTC. It codes for CASSFHHSGRALDEQFF.

This clone occurred once. This rearrangement joins TRBV28 to TRBJ2-7, with a possible D match to TRBD2 (5 bases). Trimming took 6 bases from V and 3 from J, leaving 12 bases between them. This CDR3 comprises 13 residues. Germline loops: CDR1 MDHEN, CDR2 SYDVKM. The chain's CDR3 is CASSPGLNYEQYF. Written as DNA, the CDR3 is TGTGCCAGCAGCCCGGGATTAAACTACGAGCAGTACTTC.

This clone was seen a few times. The genes are TRBV7-9 and TRBJ1-1; D remains ambiguous. V gave up 7 bases and J gave up 4 bases, with 19 bases separating them. The CDR3 consists of 15 residues. Germline-derived CDR1 and CDR2 are SEHNR and FQNEAQ (reference sequence). The CDR3 reads CASTPFRDYGTEAFF. Written as DNA, the CDR3 is TGTGCCAGCACTCCCTTTAGGGATTATGGCACTGAAGCTTTCTTT.

This chain uses TRBV5-5 with TRBJ2-7; 9 bases are a match to TRBD1. The junction had 2 bases not matched to a gene; V was cut back by 8 bases and J by 2 bases. This CDR3 has 12 residues. Per germline, CDR1 SGHKS and CDR2 YYEKEE (reference sequence). This CDR3 reads CASRDRAYEQYF. CDR3 sequence (DNA): TGTGCCAGTAGGGACAGGGCCTACGAGCAGTACTTC.

The J gene is TRBJ2-7, the V gene TRBV10-2; a possible D gene is TRBD1 (5 bases). Germline V gene lookup returns CDR1 WSHSY and CDR2 SAAADI. CDR3 length: 16 residues. The V and J ends lost 4 bases and 2 bases respectively, with 18 bases between them. CDR3 amino acids: CASSVNYQGVAYEQYF. CDR3 bases: TGCGCCAGCAGTGTCAATTATCAGGGTGTAGCCTACGAGCAGTACTTC.

The chain links TRBV18 to TRBJ2-2, with D perhaps TRBD1 or TRBD2 (5 bases each). The CDR3 totals 14 residues. V dropped 2 bases and J dropped 5 bases, with 9 bases sitting between them. Germline V gene sequence: CDR1 KGHSH, CDR2 LQKENI. The CDR3 protein is CASSPVGVTGELFF. CDR3 in DNA: TGTGCCAGCTCACCAGTGGGGGTGACCGGGGAGCTGTTTTTT.

V gene TRBV5-5 combines with J gene TRBJ1-5; 9 nucleotides match TRBD1. The CDR3 sequence is 15 residues long. Germline trimming cut 5 bases from V and 6 bases from J; bases unmatched to any gene: 9. Germline V lookup: CDR1 SGHKS, CDR2 YYEKEE (reference sequence). CDR3 protein: CASRLTGGGRQPQHF. The CDR3 DNA is TGTGCCAGCAGATTGACAGGGGGTGGGCGTCAGCCCCAGCATTTT.

The chain combines TRBV7-8 with TRBJ2-7, with 9 bases matching TRBD1. The CDR3 has 17 amino acids. J lost 0 bases, V lost 5 bases, and 11 bases had no gene match. Germline V gene lookup returns CDR1 SGHVS and CDR2 FQNEAQ. The CDR3 spells CASSRPRDRVSSYEQYF. The CDR3 bases are TGTGCCAGCAGCCGGCCCCGGGACAGGGTAAGCTCCTACGAGCAGTACTTC.

V gene TRBV27 combines with J gene TRBJ2-7, with 8 bases fitting TRBD2. The CDR3 extends over 14 amino acids. V gave up 0 bases and J gave up 5 bases; unmatched junction bases: 3. Germline CDR1 reads MNHEY; CDR2 reads SMNVEV (reference sequence). The DNA of the CDR3 is TGTGCCAGCAGTTTATCGAGTAGCGGGAACGAGCAGTACTTC. Protein product: CASSLSSSGNEQYF.

This chain connects TRBV28 to TRBJ2-5; no firm D call. TRBJ2-7 explains the end of the DNA better; the J call may be wrong. The CDR3 sequence is 14 residues long. CDR1 and CDR2 (germline): MDHEN, SYDVKM. Written as DNA, the CDR3 is TGTGCCAGCAGTCCGCTCTGGGGCTCCTACGAGCAGTACTTC. Translating gives CASSPLWGSYEQYF.

Comment on this clone: The sample holds other DNA sequences that translate to the same CDR3. This chain links TRBV7-9 with TRBJ2-7; tentative D call: TRBD1 (6 bases). Germline V lookup: CDR1 SEHNR, CDR2 FQNEAQ (reference sequence). Deletions cut 5 bases from V and 4 bases from J, with 9 bases between. The CDR3 is 12 amino acids. The CDR3 DNA sequence: TGTGCCAGCAGCCTTACAGGGTACGAGCAGTACTTC. Encoded protein: CASSLTGYEQYF.

This chain connects TRBV4-2 to TRBJ2-7; possibly TRBD2 for D (6 bases). CDR1 and CDR2 (germline): LGHNA, YNFKEQ. With 1 base removed from V and 3 bases from J, the gap between germline ends came to 13 bases. The CDR3 contains 15 residues. CDR3 region: CASSQGDFQNYEQYF. As DNA, the CDR3 is TGTGCCAGCAGCCAAGGGGACTTCCAAAACTACGAGCAGTACTTC.

The genes are TRBV7-9 and TRBJ1-5; no clear D. Looked up from germline, CDR1 is SEHNR and CDR2 is FQNEAQ (reference sequence). The CDR3 has 12 amino acids. V was clipped by 5 bases and J by 7 bases, with 9 bases between them. CDR3 sequence reads: CASSTLGQPQHF. DNA for the CDR3: TGTGCCAGCAGCACCCTAGGGCAGCCCCAGCATTTT.

The V call is TRBV6-5, the J call TRBJ2-1; 8 bases agree with TRBD2. The CDR3 contains 13 residues. V shed 6 bases and J 10 bases; nucleotides not matched to a gene: 8. Germline loops: CDR1 MNHEY, CDR2 SVGAGI. This CDR3 is CASSSSGSWEQFF. DNA of the CDR3: TGTGCCAGCAGCTCGAGCGGGAGTTGGGAGCAGTTCTTC.

V and J are TRBV28 and TRBJ2-7; 8 bases agree with TRBD1. The V and J ends lost 4 bases and 7 bases, in that order; junction bases with no gene match: 9. This CDR3 has 14 residues. Germline loops: CDR1 MDHEN, CDR2 SYDVKM. The CDR3 DNA is TGTGCCAGCAGTTACAGGGGGGCTCGGAGGGAGCAGTACTTC. This sequence encodes CASSYRGARREQYF.

The V gene is TRBV4-1, the J gene TRBJ2-1; D is uncertain. The CDR3 length is 13 residues. V lost 1 base to trimming and J lost 9 bases, with 10 bases between them. Germline V lookup: CDR1 MGHRA, CDR2 YSYEKL. CDR3 in amino acids: CASSQVTSGEQFF. CDR3 DNA: TGCGCCAGCAGCCAAGTTACTTCAGGTGAGCAGTTCTTC.

The chain recombines TRBV7-8 with TRBJ2-5, with 9 positions matching TRBD2. Germline values: CDR1 SGHVS, CDR2 FQNEAQ. CDR3 size: 17 residues. The V and J ends lost 4 bases and 5 bases, in that order; junction bases with no gene match: 14. Here the CDR3 reads CASSSWVRREGRETQYF. CDR3 sequence (DNA): TGTGCCAGCAGCTCCTGGGTTCGGCGGGAGGGCCGGGAGACCCAGTACTTC.

The V and J genes are TRBV6-1 and TRBJ1-5, with 8 nucleotides matching TRBD1. Germline CDR1 and CDR2: MNHNS and SASEGT. This CDR3 contains 15 residues. Germline trimming cut 4 bases from V and 3 bases from J; bases unmatched to any gene: 5. CDR3 nucleotide sequence: TGTGCCAGCAGTGGGAGACAGGGGATCAATCAGCCCCAGCATTTT. Translation gives CASSGRQGINQPQHF.